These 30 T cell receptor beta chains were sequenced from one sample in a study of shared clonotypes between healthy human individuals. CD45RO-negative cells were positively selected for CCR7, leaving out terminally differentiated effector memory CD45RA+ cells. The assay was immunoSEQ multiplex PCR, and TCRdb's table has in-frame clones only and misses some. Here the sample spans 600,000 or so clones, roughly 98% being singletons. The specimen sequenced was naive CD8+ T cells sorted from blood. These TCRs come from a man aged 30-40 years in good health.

This chain's CDR3 is CASSHRQGNTEAFF. In nucleotides, the CDR3 is TGCGCCAGCAGCCATCGACAGGGAAACACTGAAGCTTTCTTT. The genes are TRBV4-1 and TRBJ1-1; TRBD1 agrees at 7 bases. The CDR3 has 14 amino acids. With V trimmed by 3 bases and J by 2 bases, 3 bases remained unmatched. The germline gives CDR1 MGHRA, CDR2 YSYEKL.

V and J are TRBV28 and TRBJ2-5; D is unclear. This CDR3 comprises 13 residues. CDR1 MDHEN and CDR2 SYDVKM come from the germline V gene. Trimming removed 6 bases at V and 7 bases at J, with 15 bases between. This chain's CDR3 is CASSPRIEVTQYF. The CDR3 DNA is TGTGCCAGCAGCCCCCGTATTGAGGTGACCCAGTACTTC.

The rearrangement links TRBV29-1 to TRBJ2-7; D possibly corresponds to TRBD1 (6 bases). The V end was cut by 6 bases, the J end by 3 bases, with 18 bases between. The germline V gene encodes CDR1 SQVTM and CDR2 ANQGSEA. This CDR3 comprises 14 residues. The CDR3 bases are TGCAGCGTCAAGACCAAACAGGGACGCTACGAGCAGTACTTC. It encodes CSVKTKQGRYEQYF.

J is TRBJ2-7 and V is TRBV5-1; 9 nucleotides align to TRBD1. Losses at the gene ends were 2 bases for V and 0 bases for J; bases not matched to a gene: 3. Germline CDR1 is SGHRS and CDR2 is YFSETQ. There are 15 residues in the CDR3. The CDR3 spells CASSFVTGGSYEQYF. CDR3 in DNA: TGCGCCAGCAGCTTCGTGACAGGGGGCTCCTACGAGCAGTACTTC.

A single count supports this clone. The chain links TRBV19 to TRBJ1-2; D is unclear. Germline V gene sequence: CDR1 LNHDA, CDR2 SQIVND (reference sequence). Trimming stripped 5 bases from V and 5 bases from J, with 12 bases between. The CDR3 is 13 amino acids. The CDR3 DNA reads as TGTGCCAGTAGTCCTGCGTTGGGTTATGGCTACACCTTC. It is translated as CASSPALGYGYTF. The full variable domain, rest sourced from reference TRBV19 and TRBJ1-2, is DGGITQSPKYLFRKEGQNVTLSCEQNLNHDAMYWYRQDPGQGLRLIYYSQIVNDFQKGDIAEGYSVSREKKESFPLTVTSAQKNPTAFYLCASSPALGYGYTFGSGTRLTVV.

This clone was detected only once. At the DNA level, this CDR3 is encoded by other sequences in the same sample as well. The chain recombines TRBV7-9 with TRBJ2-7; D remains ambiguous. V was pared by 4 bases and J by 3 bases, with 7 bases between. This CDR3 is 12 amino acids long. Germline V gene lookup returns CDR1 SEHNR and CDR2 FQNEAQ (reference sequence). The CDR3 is CASSSDRYEQYF. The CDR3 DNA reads TGTGCCAGCAGCTCGGACCGCTACGAGCAGTACTTC.

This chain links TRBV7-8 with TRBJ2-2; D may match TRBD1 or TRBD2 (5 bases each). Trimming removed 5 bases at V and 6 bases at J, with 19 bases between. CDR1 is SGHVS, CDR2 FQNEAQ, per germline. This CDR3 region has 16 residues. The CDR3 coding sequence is TGTGCCAGCAGCACTCCGGGACCCGTGGGGGCCGGGGAGCTGTTTTTT. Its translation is CASSTPGPVGAGELFF.

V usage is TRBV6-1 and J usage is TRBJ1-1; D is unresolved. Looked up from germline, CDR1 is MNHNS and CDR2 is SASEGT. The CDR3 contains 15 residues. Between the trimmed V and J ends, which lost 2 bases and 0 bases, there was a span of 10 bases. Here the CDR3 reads CASSEPGLMNTEAFF. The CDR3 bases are TGTGCCAGCAGTGAACCGGGGTTGATGAACACTGAAGCTTTCTTT.

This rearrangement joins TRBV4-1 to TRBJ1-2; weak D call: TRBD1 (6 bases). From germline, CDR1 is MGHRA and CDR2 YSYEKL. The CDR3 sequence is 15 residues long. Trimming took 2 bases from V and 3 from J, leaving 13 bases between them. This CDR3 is CASSQNRVFYYGYTF. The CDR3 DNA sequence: TGCGCCAGCAGCCAAAACAGGGTTTTTTACTATGGCTACACCTTC.

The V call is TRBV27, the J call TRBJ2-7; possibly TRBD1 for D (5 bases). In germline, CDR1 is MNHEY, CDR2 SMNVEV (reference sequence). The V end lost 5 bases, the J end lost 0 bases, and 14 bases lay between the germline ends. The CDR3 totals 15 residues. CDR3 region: CASSKRGGNSYEQYF. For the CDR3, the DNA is TGTGCCAGCAGTAAAAGGGGCGGAAACTCCTACGAGCAGTACTTC.

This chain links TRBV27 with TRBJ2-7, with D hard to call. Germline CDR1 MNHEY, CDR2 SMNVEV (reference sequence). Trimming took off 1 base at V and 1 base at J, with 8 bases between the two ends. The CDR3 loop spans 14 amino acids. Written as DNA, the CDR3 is TGTGCCAGCAGTTTATTTCTAGGTTCCTACGAGCAGTACTTC. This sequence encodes CASSLFLGSYEQYF.

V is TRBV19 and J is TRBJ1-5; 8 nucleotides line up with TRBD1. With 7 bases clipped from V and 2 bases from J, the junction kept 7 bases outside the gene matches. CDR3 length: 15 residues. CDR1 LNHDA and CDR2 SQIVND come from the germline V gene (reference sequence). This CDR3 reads CASTRTGYGNQPQHF. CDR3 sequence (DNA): TGTGCCAGTACACGGACAGGGTACGGCAATCAGCCCCAGCATTTT.

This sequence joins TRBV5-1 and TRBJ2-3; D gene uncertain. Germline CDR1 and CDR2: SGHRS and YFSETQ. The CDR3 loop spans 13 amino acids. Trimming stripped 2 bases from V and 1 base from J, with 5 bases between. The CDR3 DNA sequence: TGCGCCAGCAGCTTCGTTCGCACAGATACGCAGTATTTT. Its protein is CASSFVRTDTQYF.

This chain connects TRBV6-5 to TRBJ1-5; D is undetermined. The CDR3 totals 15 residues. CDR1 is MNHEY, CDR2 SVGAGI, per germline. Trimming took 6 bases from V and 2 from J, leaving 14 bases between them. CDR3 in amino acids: CASSSGATGNQPQHF. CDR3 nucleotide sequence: TGTGCCAGCAGCTCAGGTGCGACCGGCAATCAGCCCCAGCATTTT.

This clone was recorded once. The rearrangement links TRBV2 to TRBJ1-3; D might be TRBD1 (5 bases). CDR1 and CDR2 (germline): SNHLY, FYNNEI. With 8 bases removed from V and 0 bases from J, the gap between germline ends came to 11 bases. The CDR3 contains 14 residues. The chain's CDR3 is CASGGHHSGNTIYF. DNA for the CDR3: TGTGCCAGCGGTGGACATCACTCTGGAAACACCATATATTTT.

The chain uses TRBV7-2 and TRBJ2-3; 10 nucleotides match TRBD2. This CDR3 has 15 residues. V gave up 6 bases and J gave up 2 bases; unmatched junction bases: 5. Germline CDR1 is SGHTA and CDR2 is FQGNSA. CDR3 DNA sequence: TGTGCCAGCAGTCACCTAGCGGGAGTCACAGATACGCAGTATTTT. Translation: CASSHLAGVTDTQYF. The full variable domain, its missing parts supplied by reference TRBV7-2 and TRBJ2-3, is GAGVSQSPSNKVTEKGKDVELRCDPISGHTALYWYRQSLGQGLEFLIYFQGNSAPDKSGLPSDRFSAERTGGSVSTLTIQRTQQEDSAVYLCASSHLAGVTDTQYFGPGTRLTVL.

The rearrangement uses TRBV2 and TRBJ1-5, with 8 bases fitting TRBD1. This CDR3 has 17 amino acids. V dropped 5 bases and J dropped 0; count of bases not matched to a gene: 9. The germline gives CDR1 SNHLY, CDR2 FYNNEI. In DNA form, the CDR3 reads TGTGCCAGCAGTAGCAGGGGGCGAACGAATAGCAATCAGCCCCAGCATTTT. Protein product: CASSSRGRTNSNQPQHF.

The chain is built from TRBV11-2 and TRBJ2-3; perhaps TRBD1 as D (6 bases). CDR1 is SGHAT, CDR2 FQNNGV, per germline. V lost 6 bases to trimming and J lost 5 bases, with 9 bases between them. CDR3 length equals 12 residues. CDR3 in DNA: TGTGCCAGCAGGCACAGGGAAGATACGCAGTATTTT. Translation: CASRHREDTQYF.

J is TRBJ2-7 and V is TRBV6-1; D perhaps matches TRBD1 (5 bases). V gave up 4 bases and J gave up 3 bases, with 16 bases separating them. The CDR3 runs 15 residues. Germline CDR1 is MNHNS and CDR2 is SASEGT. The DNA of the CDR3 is TGTGCCAGCAGTGGGGTGGCGACAGAACACTACGAGCAGTACTTC. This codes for CASSGVATEHYEQYF.

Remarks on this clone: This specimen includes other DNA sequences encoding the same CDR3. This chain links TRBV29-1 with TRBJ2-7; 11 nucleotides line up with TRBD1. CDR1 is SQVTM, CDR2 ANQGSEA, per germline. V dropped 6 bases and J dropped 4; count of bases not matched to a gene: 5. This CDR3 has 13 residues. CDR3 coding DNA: TGCAGCGTAGGGACAGGGGGACCGTACGAGCAGTACTTC. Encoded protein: CSVGTGGPYEQYF.

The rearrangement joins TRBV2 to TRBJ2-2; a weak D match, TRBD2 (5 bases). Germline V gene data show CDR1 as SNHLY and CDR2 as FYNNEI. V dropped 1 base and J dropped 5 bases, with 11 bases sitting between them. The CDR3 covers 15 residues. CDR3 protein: CASSEGGRGTGELFF. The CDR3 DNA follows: TGTGCCAGCAGTGAAGGTGGGAGAGGTACCGGGGAGCTGTTTTTT.

CDR3 sequence reads: CASTVGAMNTEAFF. The CDR3 coding sequence is TGTGCCAGCACCGTAGGGGCAATGAACACTGAAGCTTTCTTT. The V gene is TRBV2, the J gene TRBJ1-1; tentatively, D is TRBD1 (5 bases). V lost 7 bases, J lost 0 bases, and 12 bases lay in between. There are 14 residues in the CDR3. Germline loops: CDR1 SNHLY, CDR2 FYNNEI.

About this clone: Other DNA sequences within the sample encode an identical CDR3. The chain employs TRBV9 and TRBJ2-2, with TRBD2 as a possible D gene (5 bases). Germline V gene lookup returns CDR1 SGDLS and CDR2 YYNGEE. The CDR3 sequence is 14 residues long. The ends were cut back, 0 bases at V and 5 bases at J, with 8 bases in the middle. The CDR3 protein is CASSVGGGTGELFF. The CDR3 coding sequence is TGTGCCAGCAGCGTAGGTGGCGGGACCGGGGAGCTGTTTTTT.

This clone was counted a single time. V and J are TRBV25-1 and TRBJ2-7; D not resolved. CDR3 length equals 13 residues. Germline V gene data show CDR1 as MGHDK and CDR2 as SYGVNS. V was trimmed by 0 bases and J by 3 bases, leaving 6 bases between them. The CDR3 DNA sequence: TGTGCCAGCAGTGAATACCGGAACTACGAGCAGTACTTC. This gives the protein CASSEYRNYEQYF.

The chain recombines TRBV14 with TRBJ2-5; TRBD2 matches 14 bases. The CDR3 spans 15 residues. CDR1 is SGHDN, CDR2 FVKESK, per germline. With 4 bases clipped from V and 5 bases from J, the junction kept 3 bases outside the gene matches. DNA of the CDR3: TGTGCCAGCAGCCGCCGGACTAGCGGGAGGGAGACCCAGTACTTC. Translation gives CASSRRTSGRETQYF.

The CDR3 region has the DNA TGCGCCAGCAGCCAAGGACCCCTAGCGGGAGCTGGGACCCAGTACTTC. This gives the protein CASSQGPLAGAGTQYF. This chain joins TRBV4-1 and TRBJ2-5; 10 bases line up with TRBD2. The CDR3 runs 16 residues. The junction had 9 bases not matched to a gene; V was cut back by 1 base and J by 7 bases. Germline values: CDR1 MGHRA, CDR2 YSYEKL.

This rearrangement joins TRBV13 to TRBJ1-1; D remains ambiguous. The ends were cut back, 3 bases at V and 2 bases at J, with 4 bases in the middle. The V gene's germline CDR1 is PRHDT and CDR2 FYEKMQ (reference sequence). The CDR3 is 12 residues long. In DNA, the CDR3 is TGTGCCAGCAGCTTCATAAACACTGAAGCTTTCTTT. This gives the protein CASSFINTEAFF.

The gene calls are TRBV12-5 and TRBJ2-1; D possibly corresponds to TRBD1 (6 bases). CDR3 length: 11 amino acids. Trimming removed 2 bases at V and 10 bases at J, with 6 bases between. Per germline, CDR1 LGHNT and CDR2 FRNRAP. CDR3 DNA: TGTGCTAGTGGTTTGAGGGGGGAGCAGTTCTTC. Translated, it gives CASGLRGEQFF. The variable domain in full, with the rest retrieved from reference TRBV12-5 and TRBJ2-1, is DARVTQTPRHKVTEMGQEVTMRCQPILGHNTVFWYRQTMMQGLELLAYFRNRAPLDDSGMPKDRFSAEMPDATLATLKIQPSEPRDSAVYFCASGLRGEQFFGPGTRLTVL.

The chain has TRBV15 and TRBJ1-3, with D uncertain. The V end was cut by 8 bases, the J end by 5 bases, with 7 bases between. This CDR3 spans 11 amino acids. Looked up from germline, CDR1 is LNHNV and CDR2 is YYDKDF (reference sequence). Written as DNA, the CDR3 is TGTGCCACCGGCGGCAGAAACACCATATATTTT. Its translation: CATGGRNTIYF.

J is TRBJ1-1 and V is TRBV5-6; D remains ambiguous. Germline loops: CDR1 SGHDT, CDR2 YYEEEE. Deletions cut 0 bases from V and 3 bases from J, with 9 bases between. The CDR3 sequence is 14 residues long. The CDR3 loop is CASSLGYQDTEAFF. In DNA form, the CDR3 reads TGTGCCAGCAGCTTGGGTTATCAGGACACTGAAGCTTTCTTT.